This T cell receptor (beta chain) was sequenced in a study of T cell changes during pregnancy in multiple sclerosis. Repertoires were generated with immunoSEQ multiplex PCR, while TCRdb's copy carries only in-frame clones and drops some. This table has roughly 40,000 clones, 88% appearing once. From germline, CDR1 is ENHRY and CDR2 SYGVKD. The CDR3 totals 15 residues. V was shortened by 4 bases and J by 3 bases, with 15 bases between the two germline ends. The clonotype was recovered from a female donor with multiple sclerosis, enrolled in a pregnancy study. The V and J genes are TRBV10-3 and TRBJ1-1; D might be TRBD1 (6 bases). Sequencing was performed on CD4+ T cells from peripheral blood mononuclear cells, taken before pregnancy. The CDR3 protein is CAISVEQGDDTEAFF. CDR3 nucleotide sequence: TGTGCCATCAGTGTGGAACAGGGTGATGACACTGAAGCTTTCTTT.